The text below deals with one T cell receptor (beta chain). This record comes from a study of blood T cell repertoires in COVID-19. Study context: T cells, B-cell-depleted T cells, or PBMCs provided the cDNA or gDNA that served as material.

Sequenced by immunoSEQ multiplex PCR; TCRdb stores in-frame clones only, minus some. Of about 670,000 clones listed, over 80% are singletons. V was trimmed by 6 bases and J by 0 bases, leaving 10 bases between them. The germline V gene has CDR1 SGHNT and CDR2 YYREEE (reference sequence). This CDR3 contains 14 residues. This clonotype originated in a woman under 30 with acute or convalescent COVID-19. The specimen was peripheral blood. This chain uses TRBV5-4 with TRBJ1-5, with D unclear. The CDR3 DNA is TGTGCCAGCATCAGAAATGGTAGCAATCAGCCCCAGCATTTT. Encoded protein: CASIRNGSNQPQHF.